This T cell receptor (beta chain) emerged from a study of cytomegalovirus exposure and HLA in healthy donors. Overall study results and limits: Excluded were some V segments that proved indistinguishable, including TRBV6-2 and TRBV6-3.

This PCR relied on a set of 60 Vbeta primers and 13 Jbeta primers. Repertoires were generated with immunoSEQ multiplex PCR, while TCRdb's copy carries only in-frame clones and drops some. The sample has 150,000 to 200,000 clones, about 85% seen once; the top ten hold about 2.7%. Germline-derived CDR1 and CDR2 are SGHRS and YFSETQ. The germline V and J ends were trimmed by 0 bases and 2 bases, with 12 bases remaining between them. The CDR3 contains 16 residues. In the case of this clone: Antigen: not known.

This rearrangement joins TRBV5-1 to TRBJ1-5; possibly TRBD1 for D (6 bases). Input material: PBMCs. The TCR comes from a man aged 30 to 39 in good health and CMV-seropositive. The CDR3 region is CASSLDGRGGNQPQHF. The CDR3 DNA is TGCGCCAGCAGCTTGGATGGCAGGGGAGGCAATCAGCCCCAGCATTTT.